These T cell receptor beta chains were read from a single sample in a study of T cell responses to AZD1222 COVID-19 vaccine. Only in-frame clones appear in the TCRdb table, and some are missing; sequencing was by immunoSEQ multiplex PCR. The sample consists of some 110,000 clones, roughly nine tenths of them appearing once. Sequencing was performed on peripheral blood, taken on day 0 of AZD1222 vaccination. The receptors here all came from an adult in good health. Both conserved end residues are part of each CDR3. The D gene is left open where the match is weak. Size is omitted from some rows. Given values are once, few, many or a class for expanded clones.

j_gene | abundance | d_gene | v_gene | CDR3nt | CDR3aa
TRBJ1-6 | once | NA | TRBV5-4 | TGTGCCAGCAGCTTGGAGGGGGAGCATTCACCCCTCCACTTT | CASSLEGEHSPLHF
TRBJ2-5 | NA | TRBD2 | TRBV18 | TGTGCCAGCTCACCACCCCCCCAGGGACTAGAGAGCAAGACCCAGTACTTC | CASSPPPQGLESKTQYF
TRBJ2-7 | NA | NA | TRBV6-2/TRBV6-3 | TGTGCCAGCAGTTATCCCGGCAGAGAGCAGTACTTC | CASSYPGREQYF
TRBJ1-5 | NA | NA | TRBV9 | TGTGCCAGCAGCGTAGTACCGGATCAGCCCCAGCATTTT | CASSVVPDQPQHF
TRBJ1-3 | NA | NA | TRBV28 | TGTGCCAGCGGGGCCGTAAGCTCTGGAAACACCATATATTTT | CASGAVSSGNTIYF
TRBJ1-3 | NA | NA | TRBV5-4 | TGTGCCAGCAGCTCCCTTGGAGGGGGTAACACCATATATTTT | CASSSLGGGNTIYF
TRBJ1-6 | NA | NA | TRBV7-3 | TGTGCCAGCAGCTTAAGTCCAGGGCCTGAGTTCCCCCTCCACTTT | CASSLSPGPEFPLHF
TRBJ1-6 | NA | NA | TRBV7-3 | TGTGCCAGCAGCTCCAGGGATACCTATAATTCACCCCTCCACTTT | CASSSRDTYNSPLHF
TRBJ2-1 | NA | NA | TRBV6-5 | TGTGCCAGCAGTTACTCAACAGGTGGCAATGAGCAGTTCTTC | CASSYSTGGNEQFF
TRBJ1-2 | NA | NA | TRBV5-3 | TGTGCCAGAAGCTTGGGTCGCCTATATGGCTACACCTTC | CARSLGRLYGYTF